This TCR beta chain was obtained from a study of vaccination and CD4 T cells after COVID-19. Sequencing of the DNA from cultured CD4+ T cells was carried out with the Oncomine TCR Beta short-read assay. TCRdb used MiXCR to reprocess the PCR reads, holding one entry per CDR3 protein. The sample lists approximately 13,000 distinct CDR3 sequences, roughly half seen once, with around 15% in the top ten. Trimming removed 0 bases at V and 1 base at J, with 5 bases between. The CDR3 has 14 residues. CDR1 and CDR2 from the germline V gene are MRHNA and SNTAGT. The treatment: roughly 10-day PBMC culture with coronavirus spike peptide pools or control peptides (ViraFEST assay). Comments on this clonotype: The antigen is unknown.

Material: CD4+ T cells from blood, cultured in vitro. The rearrangement uses TRBV6-4 and TRBJ2-3; unclear D gene. The receptor's source is a human donor who had recovered from COVID-19. Here the CDR3 reads CASSDSTGTDTQYF. The CDR3 bases are TGTGCCAGCAGTGACTCGACGGGCACAGATACGCAGTATTTT.